This T cell receptor beta chain was sequenced for a study of blood T cell repertoires in COVID-19. Study context: The study drew acute and convalescent COVID-19 samples from the United States, Italy and Spain. T cells, B-cell-depleted T cells, or PBMCs supplied cDNA or gDNA.

Methods used by the authors: Scientists estimated how many nucleated cells there were by amplifying reference gene primers. Only in-frame clones appear in the TCRdb table, and some are missing; sequencing was by immunoSEQ multiplex PCR. Clone size and the V and J calls come from that table; the DNA yielded D and trimming. The table has 150,000 to 200,000 clones, 70% to 90% seen once. This CDR3 contains 15 residues. The germline V and J ends were trimmed by 5 bases and 2 bases, with 16 bases remaining between them. Germline values: CDR1 SEHNR, CDR2 FQNEAQ (reference sequence). The receptor's source is a woman in her seventies with acute or convalescent COVID-19. Sequenced sample: peripheral blood. The J gene is TRBJ2-7, the V gene TRBV7-9; the D gene is possibly TRBD1 (6 bases). CDR3 sequence reads: CASSTDTGSTYEQYF. CDR3 DNA: TGTGCCAGCAGCACTGACACAGGGTCAACCTACGAGCAGTACTTC.